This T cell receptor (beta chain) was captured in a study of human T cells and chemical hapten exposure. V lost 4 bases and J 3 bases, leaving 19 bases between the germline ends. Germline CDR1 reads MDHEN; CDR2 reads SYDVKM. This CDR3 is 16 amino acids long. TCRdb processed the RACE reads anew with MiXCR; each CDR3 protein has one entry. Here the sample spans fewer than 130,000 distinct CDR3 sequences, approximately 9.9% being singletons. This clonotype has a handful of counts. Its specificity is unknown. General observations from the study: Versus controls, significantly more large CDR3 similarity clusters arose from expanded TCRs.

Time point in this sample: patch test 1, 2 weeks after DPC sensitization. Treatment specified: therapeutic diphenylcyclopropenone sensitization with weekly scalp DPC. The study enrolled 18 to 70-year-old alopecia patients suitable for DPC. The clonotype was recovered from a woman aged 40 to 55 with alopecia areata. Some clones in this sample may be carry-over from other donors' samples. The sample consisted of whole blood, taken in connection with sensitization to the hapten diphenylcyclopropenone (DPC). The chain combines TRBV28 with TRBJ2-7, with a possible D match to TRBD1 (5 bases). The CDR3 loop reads CASSSPRSGQVYEQYF. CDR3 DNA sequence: TGTGCCAGCAGTTCACCTCGGTCCGGACAAGTCTACGAGCAGTACTTC.